The rows below give T cell receptor beta chains drawn from one sample of a study. Using its own MiXCR run on the RT-PCR reads, TCRdb lists one record per CDR3 protein. The data hold approximately 720,000 distinct CDR3 sequences, with around 14% observed a single time. The sequenced material came from memory CD4+ T cells from blood. These receptors all stem from a female donor in good health, serving as a healthy control. Each CDR3 is given with its conserved first and last residue. Each record gives: J gene, clone size, V gene, D gene, CDR3 length, CDR3 DNA, CDR3 protein. D genes are given only for firm matches. For some rows the clone size is stated as once, few or many, or as a class when expanded; others skip it.

TRBJ2-2,-,TRBV2,-,14,TGTGCCAGCAGTGAAGCGCAGGGCACCGGGGAGCTGTTTTTT,CASSEAQGTGELFF
TRBJ2-3,few,TRBV11-2,TRBD1,17,TGTGCCAGCAGCCATAAAGCCGGGACAGGGGGCGCAGATACGCAGTATTTT,CASSHKAGTGGADTQYF
TRBJ2-5,-,TRBV27,TRBD1,13,TGTGCCAGCAGCAAGGGACAGATTTCCCCCCAGTACTTC,CASSKGQISPQYF
TRBJ1-2,many,TRBV25-1,TRBD1,19,TGTGCCAGCAGTGAGCGTGGGGACAGGGGTCACAAGAGCCACTATGGCTACACCTTC,CASSERGDRGHKSHYGYTF
TRBJ2-7,few,TRBV7-8,-,12,TGTGCCAGCAGCTTAAACGGGGTCGAGCAGTACTTC,CASSLNGVEQYF
TRBJ2-7,-,TRBV18,-,14,TGTGCCAGCTCACCGGGGCTACCCTCATACGAGCAGTACTTC,CASSPGLPSYEQYF
TRBJ2-1,few,TRBV6-2/TRBV6-3,TRBD2,18,TGTGCCAGCAGTTCCGGACTAGCGACAATTAGCTCCTACAATGAGCAGTTCTTC,CASSSGLATISSYNEQFF
TRBJ1-5,-,TRBV6-1,-,15,TGTGCCAGCAGTGAATTGGGGAAAGGCAATCAGCCCCAGCATTTT,CASSELGKGNQPQHF
TRBJ1-1,-,TRBV6-2/TRBV6-3,-,13,TGTGCCAGCAGTCCGGACAGCTACACTGAAGCTTTCTTT,CASSPDSYTEAFF
TRBJ1-6,few,TRBV9,-,12,TGTGCCAGCAGCGTAGGTGGGCCACCCCTCCACTTT,CASSVGGPPLHF
TRBJ2-5,many,TRBV4-1,TRBD1,14,TGCGCCAGCAGCAAACCGGGACAGCAAGAGACCCAGTACTTC,CASSKPGQQETQYF
TRBJ2-5,-,TRBV20-1,TRBD2,12,TGCAGTGTTATAGCGGGGGGGGAGACCCAGTACTTC,CSVIAGGETQYF
TRBJ1-2,-,TRBV30,TRBD1,13,TGTGCCTGGGCAGGACAGGGAGGTAATGGCTACACCTTC,CAWAGQGGNGYTF
TRBJ2-1,-,TRBV28,-,14,TGTGCCATTTCCGAGGGACCTTCTCACAATGAGCAGTTCTTC,CAISEGPSHNEQFF
TRBJ2-7,many,TRBV6-5,-,15,TGTGCCAGCAGTCTAGACAGCAGATTCTCCTACGAGCAGTACTTC,CASSLDSRFSYEQYF
TRBJ2-1,-,TRBV5-1,-,13,TGTGCCAGCAGTGAAAGGGGGGGGAATGAGCAGTTCTTC,CASSERGGNEQFF
TRBJ2-7,few,TRBV3-1,TRBD2,18,TGTGCCAGCAGCCCAGTGTCCCTACTGGCGGGAGTTGCCTACGAGCAGTACTTC,CASSPVSLLAGVAYEQYF
TRBJ1-1,-,TRBV3-1,-,15,TGTGCCAGCAGCCACTCCCCCGAGGGGAACACTGAAGCTTTCTTT,CASSHSPEGNTEAFF
TRBJ2-4,-,TRBV5-4,-,15,TGTGCCAGCAGCTCGTCTAGCCTTGGGGGGAACATTCAGTACTTC,CASSSSSLGGNIQYF
TRBJ2-5,few,TRBV24-1,-,17,TGTGCCACCAGTGATCCACAGGCGGGGCTCAACCAAGAGACCCAGTACTTC,CATSDPQAGLNQETQYF
TRBJ2-7,few,TRBV5-1,-,12,TGCGCCAGCAGCTTGCATCGGGACGAGCAGTACTTC,CASSLHRDEQYF
TRBJ1-2,few,TRBV6-5,-,15,TGTGCCAGCAGTTTCTCCAGGGATATGGACTATGGCTACACCTTC,CASSFSRDMDYGYTF
TRBJ2-7,many,TRBV30,TRBD2,12,TGTGCCTGGGGACTAGAGTCCTACGAGCAGTACTTC,CAWGLESYEQYF
TRBJ1-2,many,TRBV7-9,TRBD1,15,TGTGCCAGCAGCTCCGGGGTATCAGGGGGCTATGGCTACACCTTC,CASSSGVSGGYGYTF
TRBJ1-1,-,TRBV11-3,-,12,TGTGCCAGCAGCGCGCGGGGTATTGAAGCTTTCTTT,CASSARGIEAFF
TRBJ1-2,-,TRBV12-3/TRBV12-4,-,13,TGTGCCATCGGACGACCCGGATACCGTGGCTACACCTTC,CAIGRPGYRGYTF
TRBJ2-3,few,TRBV20-1,-,12,TGCAGTGCTAGAGATAGGACGGATACGCAGTATTTT,CSARDRTDTQYF
TRBJ2-3,-,TRBV20-1,TRBD2,15,TGCAGTGCTCCTACCGGGACTAGCGCCACAGATACGCAGTATTTT,CSAPTGTSATDTQYF
TRBJ2-5,-,TRBV6-2/TRBV6-3,-,12,TGTGCCAGCAACATCGGGGAAGAGACCCAGTACTTC,CASNIGEETQYF
TRBJ2-5,-,TRBV28,-,16,TGTGCCAGCAGTGACCCTAGGGCGGCAATGCAAGAGACCCAGTACTTC,CASSDPRAAMQETQYF
TRBJ2-2,-,TRBV10-3,TRBD1,14,TGTGCCATCACCGGGGACAGATTAACCGGGGAGCTGTTTTTT,CAITGDRLTGELFF
TRBJ1-3,few,TRBV7-7,-,15,TGTGCCAGCAGCCCATCACAGTTCTCTGGAAACACCATATATTTT,CASSPSQFSGNTIYF
TRBJ1-5,many,TRBV12-3/TRBV12-4,-,12,TGTGCCAGCAGCCCGAGTGATCAGCCCCAGCATTTT,CASSPSDQPQHF
TRBJ2-3,many,TRBV10-3,TRBD2,14,TGTGCCATCAGTCTAGCGGGAAGCACAGATACGCAGTATTTT,CAISLAGSTDTQYF
TRBJ2-3,few,TRBV18,TRBD1,14,TGTGCCAGCTCACTCGACAGGGATAGTCATACGCAGTATTTT,CASSLDRDSHTQYF
TRBJ2-1,-,TRBV3-1,-,15,TGTGCCAGCAGCCAAGAAGACAGCTCCTACAATGAGCAGTTCTTC,CASSQEDSSYNEQFF
TRBJ2-7,-,TRBV4-1,TRBD1,14,TGCGCCAGCAGCGTCCGGGACAGAACCCACGAGCAGTACTTC,CASSVRDRTHEQYF